What follows are 15 T cell receptor beta chains derived from one specimen sequenced in a study of blood T cell repertoires in COVID-19 (dated by TCRdb to 2019 to 2021). Library creation used the immunoSEQ multiplex PCR assay. TCRdb's version of the immuneACCESS table is confined to in-frame rearrangements and falls short of the full clone set. An unresolved V gene accounts for under half of the shortfall where checked; the remainder is of unknown origin. Across this sample there are about 260,000 clones, with roughly 86% seen only once. The ten largest make up about 0.65% of the sample. The sample comprised peripheral blood. These receptors originate from a human donor in a cohort sampled during active COVID-19.

The genes are TRBV2 and TRBJ1-4, with a possible D match to TRBD1 (5 bases). Germline CDR1 SNHLY, CDR2 FYNNEI. Trimming shortened V by 10 bases and J by 7 bases, and 16 bases separated the two germline ends. CDR3 length: 13 amino acids. As DNA, the CDR3 is TGTGCCACTCAGGGAAAGTTCGCTGAAAAACTGTTTTTT. It is translated as CATQGKFAEKLFF.

J is TRBJ2-7 and V is TRBV19, with 9 bases identical to TRBD1. The CDR3 sequence is 13 residues long. V lost 3 bases to trimming and J lost 3 bases; unmatched junction nucleotides: 0. Per germline, CDR1 LNHDA and CDR2 SQIVND (reference sequence). The CDR3, as DNA: TGTGCCAGTAGTATGACAGGGGGCTACGAGCAGTACTTC. Its translation: CASSMTGGYEQYF. The full variable domain, with the rest looked up from reference TRBV19 and TRBJ2-7, is DGGITQSPKYLFRKEGQNVTLSCEQNLNHDAMYWYRQDPGQGLRLIYYSQIVNDFQKGDIAEGYSVSREKKESFPLTVTSAQKNPTAFYLCASSMTGGYEQYFGPGTRLTVT.

This rearrangement joins TRBV18 to TRBJ2-7; maybe TRBD2 (6 bases). Trimming left V 4 bases short and J 2 bases short, with 9 bases between. CDR3 length equals 13 residues. The germline gives CDR1 KGHSH, CDR2 LQKENI. The DNA for the CDR3 is TGTGCCAGCTCACGGGCGGGGACCTACGAGCAGTACTTC. Encoded protein: CASSRAGTYEQYF.

DNA for the CDR3: TGTGCCAGCAGTGAGGACAGGGCCAATCAGCCCCAGCATTTT. It translates to CASSEDRANQPQHF. The chain combines TRBV2 with TRBJ1-5; 8 positions agree with TRBD1. Germline CDR1 reads SNHLY; CDR2 reads FYNNEI. Trimming took 3 bases from V and 3 from J; bases not matched to a gene: 1. The CDR3 covers 14 residues.

The J gene is TRBJ1-2, the V gene TRBV12-3 or TRBV12-4; possible D gene TRBD1, 5 bases. The V gene lost 7 bases and the J gene lost 2 bases, with 11 bases spanning the gap. This CDR3 is built from 13 residues. This chain's CDR3 is CASTGGGNYGYTF. In nucleotides, the CDR3 is TGTGCCAGCACCGGGGGGGGGAACTATGGCTACACCTTC.

The CDR3 DNA reads TGTGCCAGCAGCTCTTCGCCGGGACAGGGTTTGGGCGAGCAGTACTTC. Its translation is CASSSSPGQGLGEQYF. The rearrangement uses TRBV7-9 and TRBJ2-7; 9 bases align to TRBD1. This CDR3 contains 16 residues. Germline values: CDR1 SEHNR, CDR2 FQNEAQ (reference sequence). The junction had 13 bases not matched to a gene; V was cut back by 4 bases and J by 6 bases.

This clone occurred once. The V call is TRBV10-1, the J call TRBJ1-1; D perhaps matches TRBD1 (6 bases). CDR1 and CDR2 from the germline V gene are WNHNN and SYGVQD (reference sequence). V lost 5 bases and J lost 1, with 11 bases in between. There are 14 residues in the CDR3. The CDR3 sequence: CASSKQGGNTEAFF. CDR3 in DNA: TGCGCCAGCAGTAAACAGGGTGGGAACACTGAAGCTTTCTTT.

This chain connects TRBV4-3 to TRBJ2-3; TRBD1 matches at 11 bases. The CDR3 runs to 15 residues. Germline CDR1 LGHNA, CDR2 YSLEER. Germline trimming cut 6 bases from V and 6 bases from J; bases unmatched to any gene: 8. CDR3 sequence reads: CASRALGQGADTQYF. The CDR3 DNA reads TGCGCCAGCAGGGCTTTAGGACAGGGGGCTGATACGCAGTATTTT.

This rearrangement joins TRBV5-4 to TRBJ2-7; D is perhaps TRBD2 (6 bases). Germline CDR1 and CDR2: SGHNT and YYREEE (reference sequence). V lost 0 bases, J lost 4 bases, and 11 bases lay in between. This CDR3 has 14 amino acids. The chain's CDR3 is CASSLGGERYEQYF. CDR3 DNA: TGTGCCAGCAGCTTGGGGGGGGAGCGGTACGAGCAGTACTTC.

The chain carries TRBV13 and TRBJ2-7, with TRBD2 matching over 10 bases. Germline loops: CDR1 PRHDT, CDR2 FYEKMQ (reference sequence). Trimming at V came to 6 bases and at J to 2 bases, leaving 10 bases not matched to a gene. CDR3 length equals 16 residues. CDR3 protein: CASSPLGAGGAYEQYF. The CDR3 bases are TGTGCCAGCAGTCCACTTGGAGCGGGGGGGGCCTACGAGCAGTACTTC.

The V and J genes are TRBV4-3 and TRBJ1-1; perhaps TRBD1 as D (5 bases). The germline gives CDR1 LGHNA, CDR2 YSLEER. This CDR3 has 16 residues. V was clipped by 4 bases and J by 2 bases, with 17 bases between them. CDR3 sequence (DNA): TGCGCCAGCAGCCCTGATTCGACAGACGAAAACACTGAAGCTTTCTTT. Translating it yields CASSPDSTDENTEAFF.

This chain uses TRBV6-2 or TRBV6-3 with TRBJ2-3, with 7 bases lining up with TRBD2. The CDR3 is made up of 15 amino acids. The germline CDR1 and CDR2 sequences are MNHEY and SVGEGT. J lost 6 bases, V lost 0 bases, and 6 bases had no gene match. The DNA of the CDR3 is TGTGCCAGCAGTTACTCTCGGGGGGACCCCGATACGCAGTATTTT. It is translated as CASSYSRGDPDTQYF.

This chain uses TRBV4-3 with TRBJ1-2; D might be TRBD1 (6 bases). The CDR3 runs 17 residues. Trimming stripped 1 base from V and 5 bases from J, with 20 bases between. CDR1 is LGHNA and CDR2 is YSLEER in the germline V gene. The DNA of the CDR3 is TGCGCCAGCAGCCAAGCGGACGGGTTACAGGGAGTTTATGGCTACACCTTC. It yields the protein CASSQADGLQGVYGYTF.

The genes are TRBV11-2 and TRBJ2-7; 10 nucleotides match TRBD2. This CDR3 has 17 amino acids. CDR1 is SGHAT and CDR2 is FQNNGV in the germline V gene. J was trimmed by 3 bases and V by 2 bases; bases with no gene match: 10. CDR3 residues: CASSLLAGAVLVYEQYF. Written as DNA, the CDR3 is TGTGCCAGCAGCTTACTAGCGGGAGCCGTCCTAGTCTACGAGCAGTACTTC. Full variable domain (outside the CDR3, taken from reference TRBV11-2 and TRBJ2-7): EAGVAQSPRYKIIEKRQSVAFWCNPISGHATLYWYQQILGQGPKLLIQFQNNGVVDDSQLPKDRFSAERLKGVDSTLKIQPAKLEDSAVYLCASSLLAGAVLVYEQYFGPGTRLTVT.

The gene calls are TRBV3-1 (or the pseudogene TRBV3-2) and TRBJ1-2; 7 bases align to TRBD1. The CDR3 has 19 residues. V trimming: 2 bases; J trimming: 0 bases; junction bases outside the gene matches: 15. Germline values: CDR1 LGHDT, CDR2 YNNKEL (reference sequence). The CDR3 sequence: CASSQRQAGRGLANYGYTF. In DNA form, the CDR3 reads TGTGCCAGCAGCCAACGGCAGGCGGGCAGGGGGTTGGCTAACTATGGCTACACCTTC.